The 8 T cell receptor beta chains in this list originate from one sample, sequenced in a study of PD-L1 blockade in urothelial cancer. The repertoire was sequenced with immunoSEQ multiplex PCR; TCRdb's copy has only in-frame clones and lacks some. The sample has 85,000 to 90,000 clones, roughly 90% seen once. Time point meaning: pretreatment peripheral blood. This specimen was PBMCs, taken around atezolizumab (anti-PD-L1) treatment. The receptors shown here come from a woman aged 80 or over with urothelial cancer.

For the CDR3, the DNA is TGTGCCAGCAGCCCCGGGACAGGGATGTCAGGGGAGACCCAGTACTTC. Translation gives CASSPGTGMSGETQYF. This sequence joins TRBV7-6 and TRBJ2-5; 9 bases match TRBD1. CDR3 length: 16 amino acids. The germline CDR1 and CDR2 sequences are SGHVS and FNYEAQ. J was trimmed by 5 bases and V by 5 bases; bases with no gene match: 12.

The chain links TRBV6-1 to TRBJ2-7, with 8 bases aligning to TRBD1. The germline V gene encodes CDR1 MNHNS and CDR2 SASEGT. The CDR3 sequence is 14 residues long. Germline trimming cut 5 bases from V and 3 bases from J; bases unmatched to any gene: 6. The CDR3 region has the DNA TGTGCCAGCAGTCGGCGCGGACAGGGCTACGAGCAGTACTTC. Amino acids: CASSRRGQGYEQYF.

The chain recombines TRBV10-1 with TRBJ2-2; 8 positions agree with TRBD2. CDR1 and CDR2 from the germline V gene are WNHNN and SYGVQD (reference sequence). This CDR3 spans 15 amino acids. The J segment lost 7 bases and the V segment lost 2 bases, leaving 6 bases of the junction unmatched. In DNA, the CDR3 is TGCGCCAGCAGTGAGCAACGGGAGGGACTCGGGGAGCTGTTTTTT. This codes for CASSEQREGLGELFF.

CDR3 in amino acids: CSVEVTNYGYTF. CDR3 sequence (DNA): TGCAGCGTTGAAGTGACAAACTATGGCTACACCTTC. This sequence joins TRBV29-1 and TRBJ1-2; D gene uncertain. V was pared by 1 base and J by 2 bases, with 5 bases between. In germline, CDR1 is SQVTM, CDR2 ANQGSEA. The CDR3 covers 12 residues.

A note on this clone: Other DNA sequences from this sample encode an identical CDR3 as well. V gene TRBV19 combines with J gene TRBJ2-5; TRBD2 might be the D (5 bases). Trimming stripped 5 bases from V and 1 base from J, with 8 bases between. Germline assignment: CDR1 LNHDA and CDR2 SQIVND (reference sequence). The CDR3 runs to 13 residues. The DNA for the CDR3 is TGTGCCAGTAGTTCCAGCGGCCAAGAGACCCAGTACTTC. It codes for CASSSSGQETQYF.

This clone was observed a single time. The CDR3 sequence is CASSDRGPGETQYF. The CDR3 DNA reads TGTGCCAGTAGCGACAGGGGGCCGGGAGAGACCCAGTACTTC. The gene calls are TRBV19 and TRBJ2-5; the match to TRBD1 covers 10 bases. V shed 6 bases, J shed 4 bases, and the junction held 5 bases outside the gene matches. Germline CDR1 and CDR2: LNHDA and SQIVND (reference sequence). The CDR3 is made up of 14 amino acids.

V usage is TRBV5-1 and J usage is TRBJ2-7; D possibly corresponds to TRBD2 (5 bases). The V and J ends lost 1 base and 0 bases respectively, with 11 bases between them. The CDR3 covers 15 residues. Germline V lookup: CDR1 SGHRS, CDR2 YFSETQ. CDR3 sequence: CASSLSGDSSYEQYF. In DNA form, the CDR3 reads TGCGCCAGCAGCTTGTCCGGGGATAGCTCCTACGAGCAGTACTTC.

The CDR3 sequence is CAWRIGQKQYF. CDR3 DNA sequence: TGTGCCTGGAGGATCGGACAGAAGCAGTACTTC. The V and J genes are TRBV30 and TRBJ2-7; D may be TRBD1 (6 bases). CDR1 is GTSNPN, CDR2 SVGIG, per germline (reference sequence). Between the trimmed V and J ends, which lost 3 bases and 8 bases, there was a span of 11 bases. The CDR3 runs 11 residues.